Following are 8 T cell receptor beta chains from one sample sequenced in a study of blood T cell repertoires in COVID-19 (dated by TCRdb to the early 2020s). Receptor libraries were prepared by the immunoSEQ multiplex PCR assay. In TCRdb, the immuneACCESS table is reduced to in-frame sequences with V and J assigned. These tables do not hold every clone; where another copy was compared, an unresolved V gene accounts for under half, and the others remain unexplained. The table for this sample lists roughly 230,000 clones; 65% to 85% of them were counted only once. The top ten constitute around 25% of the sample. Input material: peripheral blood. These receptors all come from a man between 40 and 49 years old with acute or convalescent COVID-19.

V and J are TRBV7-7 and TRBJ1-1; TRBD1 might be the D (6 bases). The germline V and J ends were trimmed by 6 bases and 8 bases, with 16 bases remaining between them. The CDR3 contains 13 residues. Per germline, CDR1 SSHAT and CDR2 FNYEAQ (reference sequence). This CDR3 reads CASRTGGLFEAFF. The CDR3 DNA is TGTGCCAGCAGAACCGGGGGGCTCTTCGAAGCTTTCTTT.

The CDR3 DNA follows: TGTGCCAGCTCACCAGAGAGGGGCGGGAACGAGCAGTACTTC. Translation gives CASSPERGGNEQYF. The chain is built from TRBV18 and TRBJ2-7; D might be TRBD2 (6 bases). Trimming cost V 2 bases and J 5 bases, with 13 bases left between them. The CDR3 contains 14 residues. CDR1 is KGHSH, CDR2 LQKENI, per germline.

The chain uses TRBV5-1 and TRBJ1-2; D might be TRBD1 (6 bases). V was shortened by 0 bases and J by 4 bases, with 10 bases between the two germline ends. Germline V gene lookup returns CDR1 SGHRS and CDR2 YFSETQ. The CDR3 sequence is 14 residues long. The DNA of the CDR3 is TGCGCCAGCAGCTTGGATGGCAGGGGCTATGGCTACACCTTC. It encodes CASSLDGRGYGYTF.

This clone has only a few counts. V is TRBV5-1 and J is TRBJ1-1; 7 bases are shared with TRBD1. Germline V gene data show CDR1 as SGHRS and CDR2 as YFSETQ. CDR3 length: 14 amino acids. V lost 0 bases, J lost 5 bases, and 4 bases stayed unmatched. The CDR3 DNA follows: TGCGCCAGCAGCTTGGTAGGGGGCTGGACTGAAGCTTTCTTT. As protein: CASSLVGGWTEAFF.

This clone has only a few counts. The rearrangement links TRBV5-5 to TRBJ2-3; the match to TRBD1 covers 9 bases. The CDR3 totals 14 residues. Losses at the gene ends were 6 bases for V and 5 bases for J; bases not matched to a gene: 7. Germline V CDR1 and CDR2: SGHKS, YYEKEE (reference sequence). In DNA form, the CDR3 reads TGTGCCAGCACCCGAGGGACAGGGAAAGATACGCAGTATTTT. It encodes CASTRGTGKDTQYF.

Here the CDR3 DNA reads TGTGCCAGCAGCTTAGAAGGCCAGGCCAATCAGCCCCAGCATTTT. Protein sequence: CASSLEGQANQPQHF. The chain employs TRBV7-2 and TRBJ1-5; no firm D call. Germline lookup yields CDR1 SGHTA and CDR2 FQGNSA. The CDR3 has 15 residues. Trimming cost V 1 base and J 3 bases, with 10 bases left between them.

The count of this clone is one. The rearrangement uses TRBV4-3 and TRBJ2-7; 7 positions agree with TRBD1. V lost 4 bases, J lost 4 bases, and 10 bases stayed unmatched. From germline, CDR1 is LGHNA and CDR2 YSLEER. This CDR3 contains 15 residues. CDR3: CASSPSYRGRYEQYF. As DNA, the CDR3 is TGCGCCAGCAGCCCGAGCTACAGGGGTAGATACGAGCAGTACTTC.

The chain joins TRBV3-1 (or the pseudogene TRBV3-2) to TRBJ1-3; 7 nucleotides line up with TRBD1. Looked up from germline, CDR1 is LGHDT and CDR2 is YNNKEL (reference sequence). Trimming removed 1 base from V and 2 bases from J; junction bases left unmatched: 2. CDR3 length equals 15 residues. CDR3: CASSQGQGTGNTIYF. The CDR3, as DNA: TGTGCCAGCAGCCAAGGACAGGGTACTGGAAACACCATATATTTT.